The 28 T cell receptor beta chains below all came from one sample that was sequenced in a study of PD-1 blockade in classical Hodgkin lymphoma. Described time point: newly diagnosed, previously untreated cHL patient sample. Assay used: immunoSEQ multiplex PCR; TCRdb lists only in-frame clones, some missing. The data hold 20,000 to 25,000 clones, with 90% to 95% observed a single time. What was sequenced was peripheral blood mononuclear cells (PBMCs). The receptors were sampled from a human donor with classical Hodgkin lymphoma.

The gene calls are TRBV4-3 and TRBJ2-5, with D perhaps matching TRBD1 (6 bases). Germline V lookup: CDR1 LGHNA, CDR2 YSLEER. Trimming pared 4 bases from V and 1 base from J, leaving 10 bases between. The CDR3 runs 14 residues. The CDR3 is CASSLRTAQETQYF. The CDR3 DNA follows: TGCGCCAGCAGCCTGAGGACAGCCCAAGAGACCCAGTACTTC.

The genes are TRBV5-4 and TRBJ1-5; D gene unclear. CDR3 length equals 15 residues. Germline lookup yields CDR1 SGHNT and CDR2 YYREEE (reference sequence). With 6 bases removed from V and 0 bases from J, the gap between germline ends came to 13 bases. CDR3: CASTTDPHSNQPQHF. Written as DNA, the CDR3 is TGTGCCAGCACCACGGACCCCCATAGCAATCAGCCCCAGCATTTT.

The chain couples TRBV7-2 to TRBJ1-2; the match to TRBD1 covers 9 bases. The CDR3 contains 15 residues. V lost 5 bases and J lost 5; bases outside the gene matches: 9. Germline values: CDR1 SGHTA, CDR2 FQGNSA. CDR3 protein: CASSLAQGAGYGYTF. As DNA, the CDR3 is TGTGCCAGCAGCCTTGCACAGGGGGCAGGGTATGGCTACACCTTC.

This chain links TRBV7-7 with TRBJ2-5; 9 bases match TRBD2. V shed 5 bases and J 2 bases; nucleotides not matched to a gene: 12. This CDR3 is 17 amino acids long. Per germline, CDR1 SSHAT and CDR2 FNYEAQ (reference sequence). The CDR3 sequence: CASSPLLAGGTQETQYF. The CDR3 DNA follows: TGTGCCAGCAGCCCACTTTTGGCGGGGGGGACTCAAGAGACCCAGTACTTC.

This clone was observed a single time. V is TRBV6-5 and J is TRBJ2-7; 9 bases map to TRBD1. CDR1 and CDR2 (germline): MNHEY, SVGAGI. V was clipped by 6 bases and J by 3 bases; unmatched bases: 3. CDR3 length: 13 residues. CDR3 in DNA: TGTGCCAGCAGAGGGACAGGGCACTACGAGCAGTACTTC. This codes for CASRGTGHYEQYF.

The chain links TRBV7-2 to TRBJ1-2, with D tentatively TRBD1 (6 bases). The germline CDR1 and CDR2 sequences are SGHTA and FQGNSA. The germline V and J ends were trimmed by 5 bases and 2 bases, with 9 bases remaining between them. The CDR3 covers 13 residues. The CDR3 loop is CASSVGQNYGYTF. The CDR3 nucleotides read TGTGCCAGCAGCGTCGGACAGAACTATGGCTACACCTTC.

The chain has TRBV7-2 and TRBJ1-1; D unclear. The V end lost 0 bases, the J end lost 2 bases, and 7 bases lay between the germline ends. The CDR3 runs to 14 residues. Per the germline V gene, CDR1 is SGHTA and CDR2 is FQGNSA. In nucleotides, the CDR3 is TGTGCCAGCAGCTTAGCGTCTACCAACACTGAAGCTTTCTTT. This codes for CASSLASTNTEAFF.

A word on this clone: The germline gene is not matched at one end of the junction; a read error may be the cause. This chain links TRBV30 with TRBJ1-1; the match to TRBD1 covers 7 bases. The CDR3 has 12 residues. Looked up from germline, CDR1 is GTSNPN and CDR2 is SVGIG (reference sequence). CDR3 in DNA: TGTGCCTGGAGTGCTTTTGAGGGGGCATTGACATTT. It encodes CAWSAFEGALTF.

V gene TRBV12-5 combines with J gene TRBJ2-7; weak D call: TRBD2 (6 bases). Germline V CDR1 and CDR2: LGHNT, FRNRAP. This CDR3 region has 14 residues. With 5 bases removed from V and 6 bases from J, the gap between germline ends came to 17 bases. As DNA, the CDR3 is TGTGCTAGTGGTCCTCGGACCGGGGGTCTCGAGCAGTACTTC. This gives the protein CASGPRTGGLEQYF.

The rearrangement links TRBV7-2 to TRBJ2-3, with D maybe TRBD1 (7 bases). Trimming shortened V by 1 base and J by 0 bases, and 14 bases separated the two germline ends. The CDR3 sequence is 17 residues long. Germline CDR1 reads SGHTA; CDR2 reads FQGNSA. CDR3 DNA: TGTGCCAGCAGCTTAGGCCCAGGGGGGCCTAGCACAGATACGCAGTATTTT. Translation: CASSLGPGGPSTDTQYF.

The chain combines TRBV2 with TRBJ2-7; D gene uncertain. V lost 7 bases and J 3 bases, leaving 13 bases between the germline ends. The CDR3 has 13 amino acids. Germline assignment: CDR1 SNHLY and CDR2 FYNNEI. Here the CDR3 reads CASMLRSNYEQYF. CDR3 sequence (DNA): TGTGCCAGCATGTTAAGGTCGAACTACGAGCAGTACTTC.

The chain carries TRBV4-3 and TRBJ1-4; D is unclear. The germline V gene encodes CDR1 LGHNA and CDR2 YSLEER. V gave up 3 bases and J gave up 5 bases, with 13 bases separating them. The CDR3 has 15 residues. In nucleotides, the CDR3 is TGCGCCAGCAGCCATCGCCCCGGGCGGAATGAAAAACTGTTTTTT. Amino acids: CASSHRPGRNEKLFF.

With regard to this clone: One junction end disagrees with the germline gene, perhaps due to a read error. The rearrangement links TRBV6-1 to TRBJ1-2; 10 nucleotides match TRBD1. The CDR3 extends over 14 amino acids. The germline gives CDR1 MNHNS, CDR2 SASEGT. The CDR3 is CASSERWGTGEQVF. CDR3 sequence (DNA): TGTGCCAGCAGTGAAAGGTGGGGGACAGGGGAACAGGTTTTC.

The gene calls are TRBV5-1 and TRBJ2-7; D is uncertain. The CDR3 has 14 amino acids. The V end was cut by 0 bases, the J end by 2 bases, with 9 bases between. CDR1 is SGHRS and CDR2 is YFSETQ in the germline V gene. The chain's CDR3 is CASSLVGIAYEQYF. Written as DNA, the CDR3 is TGCGCCAGCAGCTTGGTAGGGATCGCCTACGAGCAGTACTTC.

The chain employs TRBV28 and TRBJ1-2; 8 positions agree with TRBD1. Trimming at V came to 2 bases and at J to 6 bases, leaving 5 bases not matched to a gene. This CDR3 spans 14 amino acids. The germline V gene encodes CDR1 MDHEN and CDR2 SYDVKM. CDR3 in amino acids: CASSLVGRGHGYTF. Here the CDR3 DNA reads TGTGCCAGCAGTTTAGTAGGCAGGGGGCATGGCTACACCTTC.

V gene TRBV6-4 combines with J gene TRBJ2-3, with 10 bases that match TRBD2. The CDR3 is 15 residues long. Per germline, CDR1 MRHNA and CDR2 SNTAGT. V was pared by 5 bases and J by 2 bases, with 4 bases of the junction left unmatched. The CDR3 protein is CASSSSGGNTDTQYF. CDR3 DNA: TGTGCCAGCAGTAGTAGCGGGGGGAACACAGATACGCAGTATTTT.

V and J are TRBV6-5 and TRBJ1-1; 7 nucleotides match TRBD1. The CDR3 totals 14 residues. The V gene end was trimmed by 5 bases and the J gene end by 4 bases; junction bases not matched to a gene: 7. CDR1 MNHEY and CDR2 SVGAGI come from the germline V gene. The CDR3 sequence: CASSPDRARTEAFF. Written as DNA, the CDR3 is TGTGCCAGCAGTCCCGACAGGGCCCGCACTGAAGCTTTCTTT.

The chain couples TRBV5-1 to TRBJ1-1, with TRBD1 identical over 7 bases. CDR3 size: 16 residues. After removal of 1 base from V and 4 bases from J, the junction contained 10 bases not matched to a gene. The germline V gene has CDR1 SGHRS and CDR2 YFSETQ. CDR3 DNA sequence: TGCGCCAGCAGCTTGCGCCCGGGACAGCGAAGCACTGAAGCTTTCTTT. Translated, it gives CASSLRPGQRSTEAFF.

The chain recombines TRBV5-1 with TRBJ2-5; 7 bases map to TRBD1. Germline V CDR1 and CDR2: SGHRS, YFSETQ. V lost 1 base to trimming and J lost 4 bases; unmatched junction nucleotides: 4. The CDR3 extends over 14 amino acids. The chain's CDR3 is CASSLPGQPETQYF. CDR3 sequence (DNA): TGCGCCAGCAGCTTGCCGGGACAGCCAGAGACCCAGTACTTC.

The table lists this clone with a count of one. This chain joins TRBV10-1 and TRBJ2-3; D is undetermined. CDR1 and CDR2 (germline): WNHNN, SYGVQD (reference sequence). The CDR3 loop spans 16 amino acids. With 0 bases removed from V and 3 bases from J, the gap between germline ends came to 13 bases. Written as DNA, the CDR3 is TGCGCCAGCAGTGAGTCGAGTGGGTTCGGGACAGATACGCAGTATTTT. This sequence encodes CASSESSGFGTDTQYF.

DNA of the CDR3: TGTGCCAGTAGTTTGCTAGGGCAGGGAAACACAGATACGCAGTATTTT. Translated: CASSLLGQGNTDTQYF. This rearrangement joins TRBV19 to TRBJ2-3, with D perhaps TRBD1 (5 bases). The length of the CDR3 is 16 residues. Looked up from germline, CDR1 is LNHDA and CDR2 is SQIVND (reference sequence). V lost 5 bases to trimming and J lost 2 bases, with 17 bases between them.

V and J are TRBV11-2 and TRBJ2-5; D remains unclear. V dropped 2 bases and J dropped 1 base, with 14 bases sitting between them. Germline-derived CDR1 and CDR2 are SGHAT and FQNNGV. The length of the CDR3 is 16 residues. The CDR3 region has the DNA TGTGCCAGCAGCTTAACCCTCTCTAGAGCCCAAGAGACCCAGTACTTC. Protein product: CASSLTLSRAQETQYF.

This sequence joins TRBV30 and TRBJ2-1; TRBD1 aligns across 8 bases. The CDR3 has 13 residues. Looked up from germline, CDR1 is GTSNPN and CDR2 is SVGIG (reference sequence). J gave up 14 bases and V 0 bases, and 9 bases lay outside the gene matches. In DNA, the CDR3 is TGTGCCTGGAGTGTAGGTGGAACAGGGGGGAAGTTCTTC. Translated, it gives CAWSVGGTGGKFF.

CDR3 sequence (DNA): TGTGCCAGCAGGCTCGGAGGAGGTTCACCCCTCCACTTT. Its protein product is CASRLGGGSPLHF. The chain couples TRBV6-1 to TRBJ1-6, with D hard to call. In germline, CDR1 is MNHNS, CDR2 SASEGT. The CDR3 contains 13 residues. Trimming pared 6 bases from V and 9 bases from J, leaving 12 bases between.

This chain uses TRBV7-8 with TRBJ1-1; D unclear. The CDR3 loop spans 11 amino acids. From germline, CDR1 is SGHVS and CDR2 FQNEAQ. V lost 7 bases to trimming and J lost 2 bases, with 5 bases between them. The CDR3 reads CASTANTEAFF. As DNA, the CDR3 is TGTGCCAGCACCGCTAACACTGAAGCTTTCTTT.

This chain links TRBV14 with TRBJ2-3; D is ambiguous. The CDR3 sequence is 16 residues long. Between the trimmed V and J ends, which lost 3 bases and 0 bases, there was a span of 13 bases. The germline CDR1 and CDR2 sequences are SGHDN and FVKESK. CDR3: CASSHGLLTSTDTQYF. In nucleotides, the CDR3 is TGTGCCAGCAGCCACGGTCTGCTAACTAGCACAGATACGCAGTATTTT.

The genes are TRBV5-1 and TRBJ2-1, with D perhaps matching TRBD2 (7 bases). V was pared by 7 bases and J by 6 bases, with 23 bases between. Looked up from germline, CDR1 is SGHRS and CDR2 is YFSETQ. This CDR3 comprises 16 residues. This CDR3 is CASGSLRGGPINEQFF. CDR3 in DNA: TGCGCCAGCGGTTCTTTGAGGGGGGGCCCTATCAATGAGCAGTTCTTC.

Regarding this clone: The sample contains more than one DNA sequence encoding this CDR3. The rearrangement joins TRBV5-6 to TRBJ1-1; D is unclear. Germline values: CDR1 SGHDT, CDR2 YYEEEE. The CDR3 spans 13 residues. V lost 1 base and J lost 1, with 5 bases in between. CDR3 nucleotides: TGTGCCAGCAGCTTGACAGCGAACACTGAAGCTTTCTTT. This translates into CASSLTANTEAFF.